This T cell receptor beta chain originates from a study of blood T cells in healthy people across ages. Overall study: Roughly one uniquely barcoded beta molecule per two T cells was captured.

Per-sample PBMC isolation yielded at least 6.5 million cells. This clonotype was observed a handful of times. The authors ran a second PCR of 7 to 11 cycles using a sample-barcoded 5' primer and a J-beta primer mix. A minimum of 3 million CDR3-containing paired-end reads was obtained for each sample. MiXCR, applied by TCRdb to the 5' RACE reads, yields one record per CDR3 protein. This sample carries some 730,000 distinct CDR3 sequences, over 20% of them seen once, and the ten largest clones take about 20%. Sequencing was done on a sample of blood. This receptor was obtained from a man in his 70s in good health.

CDR3 sequence reads: CATSRELAGGNSETQYF. In nucleotides, the CDR3 is TGTGCCACCAGCAGAGAACTAGCGGGGGGCAACTCAGAGACCCAGTACTTC. V gene TRBV15 combines with J gene TRBJ2-5; TRBD2 matches at 12 bases. J was trimmed by 4 bases and V by 0 bases; bases with no gene match: 6. CDR1 and CDR2 (germline): LNHNV, YYDKDF (reference sequence). The CDR3 is made up of 17 amino acids.